One and the same sample provided the 27 T cell receptor beta chains below, sequenced in a study of blood T cells in healthy people across ages. Sample-barcoded 5' priming and a J-beta primer mix drove a second PCR of 7 to 11 cycles. MiXCR, applied by TCRdb to the 5' RACE reads, yields one record per CDR3 protein. The profile shows 1.5 million to 2 million distinct CDR3 sequences, 25% to 30% of them singletons. The sequenced sample consisted of blood. These receptors were obtained from a woman in her 30s in good health.

The chain links TRBV5-1 to TRBJ1-2, with 9 bases identical to TRBD1. V shed 4 bases, J shed 7 bases, and the junction held 8 bases outside the gene matches. CDR3 length: 14 amino acids. CDR1 is SGHRS, CDR2 YFSETQ, per germline. The CDR3 region has the DNA TGCGCCAGCAGCCCAGGGACAGGGACCAGTGGCTACACCTTC. It codes for CASSPGTGTSGYTF. The whole variable domain, filled in from reference TRBV5-1 and TRBJ1-2, reads KAGVTQTPRYLIKTRGQQVTLSCSPISGHRSVSWYQQTPGQGLQFLFEYFSETQRNKGNFPGRFSGRQFSNSRSEMNVSTLELGDSALYLCASSPGTGTSGYTFGSGTRLTVV.

This clonotype was observed a handful of times. The CDR3 bases are TGTGCCAGCAGTTTATGGCTGGGGACAGGGCTTTACGAGCAGTACTTC. It specifies CASSLWLGTGLYEQYF. The J gene is TRBJ2-7, the V gene TRBV27; 9 nucleotides align to TRBD1. Germline V gives CDR1 MNHEY, CDR2 SMNVEV (reference sequence). CDR3 size: 16 residues. V was pared by 1 base and J by 4 bases, with 8 bases of the junction left unmatched.

This clonotype was seen repeatedly, ten times or more. This rearrangement joins TRBV6-6 to TRBJ2-5, with a weak D call TRBD2 (5 bases). CDR3 size: 12 residues. Germline-derived CDR1 and CDR2 are MNHNY and SVGAGI (reference sequence). The V end was cut by 9 bases, the J end by 5 bases, with 13 bases between. The CDR3 DNA is TGTGCCAGTGCGACTACCGGCGAGACCCAGTACTTC. This sequence encodes CASATTGETQYF.

A note on this clonotype: Without the conserved terminal phenylalanine or tryptophan, this CDR3 likely stems from a read error. This chain uses TRBV10-3 with TRBJ2-2, with no clear D. V was pared by 6 bases and J by 3 bases, with 14 bases between. Germline CDR1 is ENHRY and CDR2 is SYGVKD. CDR3 size: 15 residues. CDR3 amino acids: CAIRGVGWDTGELFV. CDR3 sequence (DNA): TGTGCCATCAGGGGCGTTGGGTGGGACACCGGGGAGCTGTTTGTT.

J is TRBJ1-2 and V is TRBV11-2; D gene uncertain. Per germline, CDR1 SGHAT and CDR2 FQNNGV. Trimming removed 2 bases from V and 8 bases from J, with 15 bases in between. The CDR3 contains 14 residues. The CDR3 DNA reads as TGTGCCAGCAGCTTACGAGGGAACTCAGACGGCTACACCTTC. Translated, it gives CASSLRGNSDGYTF.

About this clonotype: A read error may explain this, as a much larger clone is one base away. This chain uses TRBV7-3 with TRBJ2-5; a weak D match, TRBD1 (6 bases). The last part of the DNA fits TRBJ2-1 better; the J call may be wrong. Germline V gives CDR1 SGHTA, CDR2 FQGTGA. The CDR3 covers 15 residues. CDR3 sequence: CASSLGDRTQETQFF. The DNA of the CDR3 is TGTGCCAGCAGCTTAGGCGACAGGACCCAAGAGACCCAGTTCTTC.

This clonotype was picked up many times. The gene calls are TRBV18 and TRBJ1-6; D call uncertain. With 4 bases removed from V and 7 bases from J, the gap between germline ends came to 8 bases. Germline CDR1 KGHSH, CDR2 LQKENI. The CDR3 has 13 residues. CDR3 region: CASSRSDNSPLHF. The CDR3 DNA is TGTGCCAGCTCACGTTCTGACAATTCACCCCTCCACTTT.

The rearrangement links TRBV5-5 to TRBJ2-2; no clear D. This CDR3 has 16 amino acids. Trimming pared 4 bases from V and 0 bases from J, leaving 13 bases between. Germline CDR1 reads SGHKS; CDR2 reads YYEKEE (reference sequence). CDR3 protein: CASSLGLSSNTGELFF. In DNA, the CDR3 is TGTGCCAGCAGCCTAGGGCTCAGCTCGAACACCGGGGAGCTGTTTTTT. Filled out from reference TRBV5-5 and TRBJ2-2, the complete variable domain reads DAGVTQSPTHLIKTRGQQVTLRCSPISGHKSVSWYQQVLGQGPQFIFQYYEKEERGRGNFPDRFSARQFPNYSSELNVNALLLGDSALYLCASSLGLSSNTGELFFGEGSRLTVL.

The table lists this clonotype with a few counts. The rearrangement links TRBV27 to TRBJ2-1; D is perhaps TRBD2 (5 bases). Trimming shortened V by 5 bases and J by 7 bases, and 18 bases separated the two germline ends. In germline, CDR1 is MNHEY, CDR2 SMNVEV (reference sequence). The CDR3 consists of 15 residues. CDR3 sequence reads: CASSRTAGDPNEQFF. The CDR3 DNA is TGTGCCAGCAGTAGGACTGCCGGGGATCCGAATGAGCAGTTCTTC.

This clonotype was seen ten or more times. The rearrangement joins TRBV24-1 to TRBJ2-5; TRBD1 matches at 9 bases. Trimming removed 2 bases from V and 0 bases from J; junction bases left unmatched: 6. Per germline, CDR1 KGHDR and CDR2 SFDVKD. There are 17 residues in the CDR3. The CDR3 bases are TGTGCCACCAGTGATTCGGGGACAGGGACGTACCAAGAGACCCAGTACTTC. Translated, it gives CATSDSGTGTYQETQYF.

A note on this clonotype: With a much larger clone just one base away, this may be a read error. The chain uses TRBV5-6 and TRBJ2-3; either TRBD1 or TRBD2 may supply D (5 bases each). The germline V and J ends were trimmed by 6 bases and 4 bases, with 18 bases remaining between them. The CDR3 runs to 15 residues. Germline V gene lookup returns CDR1 SGHDT and CDR2 YYEEEE. Here the CDR3 DNA reads TGTGCCAGCACCTTATGGGACCGGAGCGCAGATACGCAGTATTTT. Its translation is CASTLWDRSADTQYF.

This clonotype was observed a few times. The chain combines TRBV2 with TRBJ1-4, with 8 bases aligning to TRBD1. This CDR3 is built from 17 residues. Germline V gene lookup returns CDR1 SNHLY and CDR2 FYNNEI. The V segment lost 4 bases and the J segment 0 bases; nucleotides outside the gene matches: 7. In nucleotides, the CDR3 is TGTGCCAGCAGTGGGAACAGGGGGTTCGCAACTAATGAAAAACTGTTTTTT. Translated: CASSGNRGFATNEKLFF.

This rearrangement joins TRBV20-1 to TRBJ2-3, with 9 bases lining up with TRBD2. Trimming took 4 bases from V and 4 from J; bases not matched to a gene: 9. The CDR3 covers 15 residues. Germline loops: CDR1 DFQATT, CDR2 SNEGSKA (reference sequence). CDR3 residues: CSATQRGDPADTQYF. The CDR3 region has the DNA TGCAGTGCTACCCAGCGGGGGGACCCGGCAGATACGCAGTATTTT.

In this sample, this clonotype turned up a few times. V is TRBV12-3 or TRBV12-4 and J is TRBJ2-5; TRBD1 is a possible D gene (6 bases). The CDR3 is made up of 16 amino acids. V lost 3 bases and J 3 bases, leaving 17 bases between the germline ends. The CDR3 loop reads CASSLGTTGRKETQYF. CDR3 bases: TGTGCCAGCAGTTTGGGGACAACGGGCCGAAAAGAGACCCAGTACTTC.

The CDR3 nucleotides are TGTGCCAGCAGTACAGGGAGCGGCGGCTACACCTTC. It translates to CASSTGSGGYTF. This chain connects TRBV2 to TRBJ1-2; maybe TRBD1 (6 bases). V lost 5 bases to trimming and J lost 8 bases, with 12 bases between them. The CDR3 has 12 residues. Germline V gives CDR1 SNHLY, CDR2 FYNNEI.

This clonotype was counted between two and nine times. The V and J genes are TRBV14 and TRBJ2-3; tentative D call: TRBD2 (6 bases). The germline V and J ends were trimmed by 4 bases and 5 bases, with 13 bases remaining between them. The CDR3 is made up of 14 amino acids. Germline CDR1 SGHDN, CDR2 FVKESK. The CDR3 region is CASSRRDFGDTQYF. The CDR3 coding sequence is TGTGCCAGCAGCCGCCGGGACTTCGGAGATACGCAGTATTTT.

This chain connects TRBV12-3 or TRBV12-4 to TRBJ1-3, with 7 bases that match TRBD1. The CDR3 runs to 15 residues. Germline trimming cut 5 bases from V and 3 bases from J; bases unmatched to any gene: 7. CDR3 sequence: CASSLRTGGGNTIYF. The DNA of the CDR3 is TGTGCCAGCAGTCTGAGGACAGGAGGTGGAAACACCATATATTTT.

The genes are TRBV7-2 and TRBJ2-5; D unresolved. The ends were cut back, 3 bases at V and 0 bases at J, with 11 bases in the middle. Germline values: CDR1 SGHTA, CDR2 FQGNSA. CDR3 length: 15 residues. The CDR3 is CASSLPPMYQETQYF. The CDR3 DNA reads TGTGCCAGCAGCTTGCCCCCAATGTACCAAGAGACCCAGTACTTC.

This clonotype was counted at least ten times. V and J are TRBV29-1 and TRBJ2-7, with TRBD1 identical over 7 bases. Germline assignment: CDR1 SQVTM and CDR2 ANQGSEA. The CDR3 loop spans 15 amino acids. With V trimmed by 0 bases and J by 3 bases, 8 bases remained unmatched. The CDR3 loop reads CSVEDWRTGHYEQYF. As DNA, the CDR3 is TGCAGCGTTGAAGATTGGAGGACAGGCCACTACGAGCAGTACTTC.

Only a few counts were recorded for this clonotype. The chain links TRBV5-1 to TRBJ1-5; no firm D call. V shed 1 base and J shed 5 bases, with 10 bases lying between them. The germline V gene encodes CDR1 SGHRS and CDR2 YFSETQ. The CDR3 is 14 residues long. The chain's CDR3 is CASSLTAGDQPQHF. The CDR3 DNA reads as TGCGCCAGCAGCTTGACCGCTGGGGATCAGCCCCAGCATTTT.

There are a few counts of this clonotype. The chain combines TRBV19 with TRBJ2-1; 11 nucleotides align to TRBD2. Per the germline V gene, CDR1 is LNHDA and CDR2 is SQIVND (reference sequence). The ends lost 3 bases at V and 7 bases at J; junction bases unmatched: 11. The CDR3 is 17 amino acids. CDR3 DNA sequence: TGTGCCAGTAGTATTGGGGCACTAGCGGGAGTTAGGAATGAGCAGTTCTTC. This codes for CASSIGALAGVRNEQFF.

The V and J genes are TRBV12-3 or TRBV12-4 and TRBJ2-1; D is perhaps TRBD2 (6 bases). The DNA end is more similar to TRBJ2-7, so the J call may be wrong. The length of the CDR3 is 17 residues. DNA of the CDR3: TGTGCCAGCAGTTTAGCGCTCGGGGGTGAGTCCTACAATGAGCAGTACTTC. As protein: CASSLALGGESYNEQYF.

V is TRBV20-1 and J is TRBJ1-1; D is perhaps TRBD1 (6 bases). CDR3 length equals 17 residues. Germline CDR1 reads DFQATT; CDR2 reads SNEGSKA (reference sequence). The CDR3 DNA is TGCAGGGTGACCGGAGACAGGACCTCCATAGGGGGCACTGAAGCTTTCTTT. Translating it yields CRVTGDRTSIGGTEAFF.

The CDR3 loop reads CASSPLLPDQETQYF. CDR3 nucleotides: TGTGCCAGCTCACCTTTACTCCCAGATCAAGAGACCCAGTACTTC. The chain uses TRBV18 and TRBJ2-5; D call uncertain. Trimming removed 3 bases at V and 2 bases at J, with 13 bases between. The CDR3 covers 15 residues. Germline CDR1 is KGHSH and CDR2 is LQKENI. Variable domain in full (rest from reference TRBV18 and TRBJ2-5): NAGVMQNPRHLVRRRGQEARLRCSPMKGHSHVYWYRQLPEEGLKFMVYLQKENIIDESGMPKERFSAEFPKEGPSILRIQQVVRGDSAAYFCASSPLLPDQETQYFGPGTRLLVL.

This clonotype was picked up many times. The rearrangement uses TRBV3-1 and TRBJ2-1; 7 bases agree with TRBD2. The CDR3 is 14 residues long. Germline V CDR1 and CDR2: LGHDT, YNNKEL (reference sequence). V lost 8 bases to trimming and J lost 6 bases; unmatched junction nucleotides: 10. For the CDR3, the DNA is TGTGCCAGCTCCGTCGGCGGGAGTGTCAATGAGCAGTTCTTC. Amino acid sequence: CASSVGGSVNEQFF.

This clonotype has just a few counts. V is TRBV6-2 or TRBV6-3 and J is TRBJ1-1; D remains unclear. Trimming left V 0 bases short and J 11 bases short, with 13 bases between. The CDR3 runs to 13 residues. Germline V CDR1 and CDR2: MNHEY, SVGEGT. The CDR3: CASSYSNPKRAFF. The CDR3 DNA reads as TGTGCCAGCAGTTACTCTAACCCAAAGCGGGCTTTCTTT.

This clonotype was recorded a few times. V is TRBV20-1 and J is TRBJ2-1; 10 nucleotides agree with TRBD2. This CDR3 has 20 amino acids. The J segment lost 4 bases and the V segment lost 3 bases, leaving 21 bases of the junction unmatched. Germline V lookup: CDR1 DFQATT, CDR2 SNEGSKA (reference sequence). CDR3 nucleotide sequence: TGCAGTGCTAGTAGAGGAGGTAACGTTAGTAGCGGGGGGCGATACAATGAGCAGTTCTTC. Translation: CSASRGGNVSSGGRYNEQFF.